These 5 T cell receptor beta chains originate from one sample sequenced in a study of T cells in Graves' hyperthyroidism and ophthalmopathy. Amplification of TCR beta CDR3 regions used RNA as the template. An initial round of RT-PCR targeting the TCR CDR3 relied on the HTBI primer set. MiXCR was run by TCRdb on the multiplex PCR reads, yielding one entry per CDR3 protein. The table records 490,000 or so distinct CDR3 sequences, approximately 20% of them present only once. Material for sequencing was blood. The receptor set was obtained from a man aged 40-49 years with Graves' ophthalmopathy.

This clonotype was detected a few times. The chain combines TRBV5-1 with TRBJ2-1, with a tentative D call TRBD1 (5 bases). V was trimmed by 5 bases and J by 1 base, leaving 7 bases between them. Germline assignment: CDR1 SGHRS and CDR2 YFSETQ. This CDR3 is 13 amino acids long. The CDR3 coding sequence is TGCGCCAGCAGAGCAGGGTCCTACAATGAGCAGTTCTTC. Residues: CASRAGSYNEQFF.

The rearrangement joins TRBV5-1 to TRBJ1-3, with a tentative D call TRBD1 (5 bases). This CDR3 is built from 15 residues. CDR1 is SGHRS and CDR2 is YFSETQ in the germline V gene. Trimming stripped 4 bases from V and 0 bases from J, with 11 bases between. CDR3 amino acids: CASSPGGYSGNTIYF. CDR3 nucleotide sequence: TGCGCCAGCAGCCCCGGGGGTTACTCTGGAAACACCATATATTTT.

The chain links TRBV28 to TRBJ1-5; D unclear. CDR1 MDHEN and CDR2 SYDVKM come from the germline V gene. The CDR3 extends over 15 amino acids. V lost 3 bases and J 3 bases, leaving 12 bases between the germline ends. Written as DNA, the CDR3 is TGTGCCAGCAGTTTCTTACGGGGATACAATCAGCCCCAGCATTTT. Its protein product is CASSFLRGYNQPQHF.

There are many counts of this clonotype. In DNA form, the CDR3 reads TGTGCCAGCAGTTTAAGCTTGCCAGGGGCTCAGCCCCAGCATTTT. Protein product: CASSLSLPGAQPQHF. This chain links TRBV12-3 or TRBV12-4 with TRBJ1-5; possibly TRBD1 for D (6 bases). Trimming shortened V by 2 bases and J by 6 bases, and 14 bases separated the two germline ends. This CDR3 region has 15 residues.

This clonotype was counted at least ten times. The rearrangement joins TRBV5-1 to TRBJ1-2, with 9 bases aligning to TRBD1. V shed 7 bases and J 1 base; nucleotides not matched to a gene: 8. The CDR3 is 15 residues long. Germline V lookup: CDR1 SGHRS, CDR2 YFSETQ. The CDR3 region has the DNA TGCGCCAGCGGGGACAGGGCGTCTGATAACTATGGCTACACCTTC. This gives the protein CASGDRASDNYGYTF.